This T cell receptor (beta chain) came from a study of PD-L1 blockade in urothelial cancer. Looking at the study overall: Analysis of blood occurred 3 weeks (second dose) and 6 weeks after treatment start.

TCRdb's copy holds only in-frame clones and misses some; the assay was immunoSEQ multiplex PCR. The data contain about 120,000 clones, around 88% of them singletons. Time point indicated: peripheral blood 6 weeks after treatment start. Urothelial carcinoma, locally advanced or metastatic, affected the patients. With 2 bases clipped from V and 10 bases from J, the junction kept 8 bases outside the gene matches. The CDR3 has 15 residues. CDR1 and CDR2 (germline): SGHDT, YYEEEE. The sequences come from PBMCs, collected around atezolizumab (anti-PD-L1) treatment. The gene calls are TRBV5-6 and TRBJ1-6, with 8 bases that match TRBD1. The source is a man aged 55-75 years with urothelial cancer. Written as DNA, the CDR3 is TGTGCCAGCAGCTTCCCAGGGGGCGATGGATCACCCCTCCACTTT. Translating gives CASSFPGGDGSPLHF.